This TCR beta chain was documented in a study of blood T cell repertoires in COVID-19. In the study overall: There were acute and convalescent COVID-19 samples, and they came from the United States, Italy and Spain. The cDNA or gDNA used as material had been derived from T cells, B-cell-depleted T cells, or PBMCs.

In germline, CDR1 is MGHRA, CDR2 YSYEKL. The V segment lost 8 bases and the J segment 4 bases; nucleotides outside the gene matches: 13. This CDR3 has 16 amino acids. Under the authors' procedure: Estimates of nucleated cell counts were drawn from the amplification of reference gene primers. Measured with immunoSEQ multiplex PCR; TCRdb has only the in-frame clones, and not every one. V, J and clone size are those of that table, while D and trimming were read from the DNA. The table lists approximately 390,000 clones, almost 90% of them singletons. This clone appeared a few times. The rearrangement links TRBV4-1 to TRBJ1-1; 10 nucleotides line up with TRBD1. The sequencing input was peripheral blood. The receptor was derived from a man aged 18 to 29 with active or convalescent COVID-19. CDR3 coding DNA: TGCGCCAGCTCAGCCCAACTGGGACAGGGGTTCACTGAAGCTTTCTTT. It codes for CASSAQLGQGFTEAFF.